The next 15 T cell receptor beta chains were all read from a single sample in a study of molecular identifiers for immune sequencing clone quantification. TCRdb reprocessed the PCR reads with MiXCR, giving one entry per CDR3 protein. This table has over 100,000 distinct CDR3 sequences, less than 35% appearing once. Material for sequencing was naive CD8+ T cells from blood, with Jurkat cell RNA spiked in. Indicated subset: FACS-sorted CD8+CD4-CCR7+CD45RA+ naive T cells. The receptors shown here come from a human donor in good health. Some libraries in this study had Jurkat cell RNA spiked in.

This clonotype was observed at least ten times. V gene TRBV28 combines with J gene TRBJ2-7, with D maybe TRBD1 (5 bases). V shed 0 bases and J shed 1 base, with 10 bases lying between them. The CDR3 spans 15 residues. Per the germline V gene, CDR1 is MDHEN and CDR2 is SYDVKM. Here the CDR3 reads CASSLWGRQSYEQYF. Written as DNA, the CDR3 is TGTGCCAGCAGTTTATGGGGTAGACAGTCCTACGAGCAGTACTTC.

This chain uses TRBV28 with TRBJ2-1; 8 bases are shared with TRBD2. V dropped 3 bases and J dropped 0; count of bases not matched to a gene: 13. CDR3 length: 19 amino acids. From germline, CDR1 is MDHEN and CDR2 SYDVKM. The CDR3 region is CASSFKALAGLSSYNEQFF. The CDR3 DNA follows: TGTGCCAGCAGTTTTAAAGCCCTAGCGGGCCTGAGCTCCTACAATGAGCAGTTCTTC.

The chain links TRBV20-1 to TRBJ2-7, with 9 bases identical to TRBD1. The CDR3 sequence is 14 residues long. Germline values: CDR1 DFQATT, CDR2 SNEGSKA (reference sequence). The V gene end was trimmed by 1 base and the J gene end by 3 bases; junction bases not matched to a gene: 4. The CDR3 nucleotides are TGCAGTGCTAGAGCCCGGGACAGGGTCTACGAGCAGTACTTC. Translating gives CSARARDRVYEQYF.

On this clonotype itself: Germline is not matched at one junction end, which may reflect a read error. The rearrangement uses TRBV4-1 and TRBJ2-1; D remains ambiguous. From germline, CDR1 is MGHRA and CDR2 YSYEKL. This CDR3 contains 15 residues. The CDR3 sequence is CASRQGIGYDNEQFF. As DNA, the CDR3 is TGCGCCAGCCGCCAAGGAATAGGGTACGACAATGAGCAGTTCTTC.

This clonotype was seen at least ten times. The J gene is TRBJ2-3, the V gene TRBV28, with TRBD2 matching 9 bases. This CDR3 has 17 amino acids. CDR1 is MDHEN and CDR2 is SYDVKM in the germline V gene. V trimming: 3 bases; J trimming: 5 bases; junction bases outside the gene matches: 12. The CDR3, as DNA: TGTGCCAGCAGTTTGGAGCCTAGCGGGAAAAACAGAGATACGCAGTATTTT. Translating gives CASSLEPSGKNRDTQYF.

V gene TRBV21-1 combines with J gene TRBJ2-4; the D segment call TRBD2 is taken from the table without a DNA check. TRBV21-1 is labeled a pseudogene. This CDR3 comprises 13 residues. CDR3 bases: TGTGCCAGCAGCAAGCACTGGCTAGCGGGAATTTACTTC. This translates into CASSKHWLAGIYF.

This clonotype was recorded at least ten times. The chain links TRBV7-3 to TRBJ2-3; 10 bases fit TRBD1. The CDR3 loop spans 15 amino acids. The V and J ends lost 3 bases and 4 bases, in that order; junction bases with no gene match: 4. The V gene's germline CDR1 is SGHTA and CDR2 FQGTGA. The CDR3 spells CASSLTTGGSDTQYF. The CDR3 region has the DNA TGTGCCAGCAGCTTGACGACAGGGGGCTCAGATACGCAGTATTTT.

In this sample, this clonotype turned up many times. The chain couples TRBV14 to TRBJ2-7; D unclear. This CDR3 region has 14 residues. Germline CDR1 reads SGHDN; CDR2 reads FVKESK. V lost 3 bases, J lost 3 bases, and 12 bases lay in between. The CDR3 loop is CASSQDPRSYEQYF. DNA for the CDR3: TGTGCCAGCAGCCAGGACCCCCGAAGCTACGAGCAGTACTTC.

Only a few counts were recorded for this clonotype. The chain couples TRBV28 to TRBJ2-3; no clear D. There are 14 residues in the CDR3. Germline CDR1 reads MDHEN; CDR2 reads SYDVKM. V gave up 3 bases and J gave up 6 bases, with 13 bases separating them. The CDR3 DNA reads TGTGCCAGCAGTTTTCGGTCATTTGGGGATACGCAGTATTTT. As protein: CASSFRSFGDTQYF.

Details on this clonotype: The junction differs from germline at one of its ends, possibly a read error. This rearrangement joins TRBV9 to TRBJ2-1; the match to TRBD1 covers 8 bases. There are 16 residues in the CDR3. Germline V gene data show CDR1 as SGDLS and CDR2 as YYNGEE. CDR3 in DNA: TGTACCAGCAGCGTAGCCGTGGACAGGGAGTATAATGAGCAGTTCTTC. Its protein is CTSSVAVDREYNEQFF.

The chain carries TRBV15 and TRBJ2-7, with TRBD1 as a possible D gene (6 bases). V lost 0 bases and J lost 3, with 12 bases in between. This CDR3 comprises 15 residues. CDR1 is LNHNV, CDR2 YYDKDF, per germline (reference sequence). The CDR3 here is CATSRDQGPNYEQYF. In DNA form, the CDR3 reads TGTGCCACCAGCAGAGATCAGGGGCCAAACTACGAGCAGTACTTC.

The chain carries TRBV13 and TRBJ2-1; TRBD1 aligns across 7 bases. The CDR3 loop spans 13 amino acids. Trimming took 3 bases from V and 6 from J; bases not matched to a gene: 2. The germline V gene encodes CDR1 PRHDT and CDR2 FYEKMQ (reference sequence). CDR3 loop: CASSLAGGNEQFF. CDR3 in DNA: TGTGCCAGCAGCTTGGCAGGGGGCAATGAGCAGTTCTTC.

This clonotype has at least ten counts. J is TRBJ1-1 and V is TRBV6-5, with 7 bases lining up with TRBD1. The CDR3 is 13 amino acids. CDR1 and CDR2 (germline): MNHEY, SVGAGI. V lost 5 bases to trimming and J lost 5 bases; unmatched junction nucleotides: 5. This CDR3 reads CASSQQGITEAFF. The DNA for the CDR3 is TGTGCCAGCAGTCAACAGGGGATAACTGAAGCTTTCTTT.

This clonotype was picked up a small number of times. This chain links TRBV15 with TRBJ1-4; D possibly corresponds to TRBD1 (5 bases). Germline lookup yields CDR1 LNHNV and CDR2 YYDKDF (reference sequence). The CDR3 runs 15 residues. Between the trimmed V and J ends, which lost 4 bases and 3 bases, there was a span of 12 bases. The CDR3 protein is CATSNWGSSNEKLFF. The CDR3 DNA follows: TGTGCCACCAGCAACTGGGGGTCGTCTAATGAAAAACTGTTTTTT.

This clonotype was seen a few times. The chain combines TRBV12-3 or TRBV12-4 with TRBJ2-7, with 9 bases that match TRBD1. The ends lost 5 bases at V and 0 bases at J; junction bases unmatched: 5. The CDR3 is made up of 15 amino acids. CDR3 region: CASSPLTGGSYEQYF. CDR3 bases: TGTGCCAGCAGTCCCCTGACAGGGGGCTCCTACGAGCAGTACTTC.